These 22 T cell receptor beta chains originate from one sample sequenced in a study of OX40 agonist ivuxolimab in advanced cancers. Clones were read by immunoSEQ multiplex PCR, and TCRdb kept only the in-frame ones, dropping some. Of some 80,000 clones listed, less than 85% were seen once; the top ten hold approximately 0.44%. The specimen comprised CD4+ or CD8+ T cells sorted from blood, sampled in a trial of the OX40 agonist ivuxolimab. The receptor source for this set is an adult with an advanced solid tumor such as melanoma, head and neck, liver or kidney cancer.

The chain links TRBV11-2 to TRBJ2-3, with TRBD2 matching 7 bases. Per germline, CDR1 SGHAT and CDR2 FQNNGV. The V gene end was trimmed by 1 base and the J gene end by 0 bases; junction bases not matched to a gene: 4. The CDR3 length is 16 residues. CDR3 in amino acids: CASSLVVAGSTDTQYF. The DNA for the CDR3 is TGTGCCAGCAGCTTAGTCGTAGCGGGCAGCACAGATACGCAGTATTTT. The variable domain in full, completed from reference TRBV11-2 and TRBJ2-3, reads EAGVAQSPRYKIIEKRQSVAFWCNPISGHATLYWYQQILGQGPKLLIQFQNNGVVDDSQLPKDRFSAERLKGVDSTLKIQPAKLEDSAVYLCASSLVVAGSTDTQYFGPGTRLTVL.

This chain connects TRBV2 to TRBJ2-6; 10 bases line up with TRBD1. The ends lost 6 bases at V and 0 bases at J; junction bases unmatched: 8. The CDR3 totals 18 residues. Germline lookup yields CDR1 SNHLY and CDR2 FYNNEI. CDR3 amino acids: CASRPRQGAGSGANVLTF. The CDR3 coding sequence is TGTGCCAGCAGACCCAGACAGGGGGCCGGCTCTGGGGCCAACGTCCTGACTTTC.

V gene TRBV7-8 combines with J gene TRBJ2-3; the match to TRBD2 covers 12 bases. The V and J ends lost 5 bases and 5 bases, in that order; junction bases with no gene match: 8. The V gene's germline CDR1 is SGHVS and CDR2 FQNEAQ. This CDR3 has 16 amino acids. CDR3 protein: CASSPTSSGGGDTQYF. CDR3 sequence (DNA): TGTGCCAGCAGCCCGACTTCTAGCGGGGGGGGAGATACGCAGTATTTT.

The J gene is TRBJ1-6, the V gene TRBV5-5, with 8 positions matching TRBD1. Germline CDR1 is SGHKS and CDR2 is YYEKEE (reference sequence). V gave up 2 bases and J gave up 8 bases; unmatched junction bases: 3. This CDR3 has 14 residues. DNA for the CDR3: TGTGCCAGCAGCTTCCGACAGGGGTATTCACCCCTCCACTTT. Amino acids: CASSFRQGYSPLHF.

V and J are TRBV29-1 and TRBJ2-1, with 7 bases matching TRBD2. V gave up 2 bases and J gave up 5 bases; unmatched junction bases: 9. This CDR3 comprises 15 residues. The germline CDR1 and CDR2 sequences are SQVTM and ANQGSEA. The CDR3 nucleotides are TGCAGCGTTGAAAGAGGTGGGAGGGAGGACAATGAGCAGTTCTTC. As protein: CSVERGGREDNEQFF.

This clone was seen a few times. The chain recombines TRBV10-1 with TRBJ1-1, with D possibly being TRBD1 (5 bases). Trimming took 0 bases from V and 0 from J, leaving 8 bases between them. From germline, CDR1 is WNHNN and CDR2 SYGVQD (reference sequence). This CDR3 spans 15 amino acids. The CDR3 DNA sequence: TGCGCCAGCAGTGAGTCCGGGGCGGTGAACACTGAAGCTTTCTTT. This codes for CASSESGAVNTEAFF.

J is TRBJ2-7 and V is TRBV6-4; D is tentatively TRBD1 or TRBD2 (5 bases each). V lost 6 bases and J lost 1, with 16 bases in between. Per the germline V gene, CDR1 is MRHNA and CDR2 is SNTAGT. The CDR3 sequence is 15 residues long. The chain's CDR3 is CASRPLGTPSYEQYF. The CDR3, as DNA: TGTGCCAGCAGACCTCTTGGGACGCCATCCTACGAGCAGTACTTC.

The genes are TRBV2 and TRBJ2-7; possible D gene TRBD1, 6 bases. CDR3 length: 12 amino acids. CDR1 and CDR2 (germline): SNHLY, FYNNEI. Trimming pared 5 bases from V and 6 bases from J, leaving 11 bases between. CDR3 residues: CASSNRVSEQYV. As DNA, the CDR3 is TGTGCCAGCAGTAACAGGGTAAGCGAGCAGTACGTC.

The chain couples TRBV28 to TRBJ2-2; 10 nucleotides match TRBD2. V shed 1 base and J 7 bases; nucleotides not matched to a gene: 9. This CDR3 spans 17 amino acids. Germline lookup yields CDR1 MDHEN and CDR2 SYDVKM. The DNA of the CDR3 is TGTGCCAGCAGTTTATCACGGCTAGCGGGAGCGGTCGGGGAGCTGTTTTTT. Amino acids: CASSLSRLAGAVGELFF.

The chain's CDR3 is CASSAQGTGGGMETQYF. In DNA, the CDR3 is TGTGCCAGCAGCGCACAAGGGACAGGTGGAGGTATGGAGACCCAGTACTTC. J is TRBJ2-5 and V is TRBV7-3; 8 nucleotides line up with TRBD1. Germline assignment: CDR1 SGHTA and CDR2 FQGTGA. This CDR3 has 17 amino acids. With V trimmed by 5 bases and J by 5 bases, 16 bases remained unmatched.

The V call is TRBV27, the J call TRBJ2-4; either TRBD1 or TRBD2 may supply D (6 bases each). V shed 7 bases and J shed 6 bases, with 22 bases lying between them. The germline V gene encodes CDR1 MNHEY and CDR2 SMNVEV (reference sequence). The CDR3 has 16 residues. The CDR3 DNA is TGTGCCAGCACTCGAACCGGTGGGGGGCCTCGAAACATTCAGTACTTC. It is translated as CASTRTGGGPRNIQYF.

The CDR3 here is CASSRTGGNSPLHF. CDR3 nucleotides: TGTGCCAGCAGCCGGACAGGCGGGAATTCACCCCTCCACTTT. The chain couples TRBV11-2 to TRBJ1-6; TRBD1 aligns across 7 bases. Germline V CDR1 and CDR2: SGHAT, FQNNGV. V trimming: 5 bases; J trimming: 7 bases; junction bases outside the gene matches: 5. The CDR3 runs 14 residues.

This clone has a single count. The V call is TRBV5-4, the J call TRBJ2-1, with 9 bases that match TRBD2. Looked up from germline, CDR1 is SGHNT and CDR2 is YYREEE (reference sequence). The length of the CDR3 is 15 residues. The V gene end was trimmed by 5 bases and the J gene end by 1 base; junction bases not matched to a gene: 4. CDR3 loop: CASSSLAGSYNEQFF. The CDR3 region has the DNA TGTGCCAGCAGTTCCCTAGCGGGGTCCTACAATGAGCAGTTCTTC.

The chain carries TRBV27 and TRBJ2-1; 11 bases align to TRBD2. The germline V gene encodes CDR1 MNHEY and CDR2 SMNVEV (reference sequence). The CDR3 spans 17 residues. After removal of 2 bases from V and 4 bases from J, the junction contained 7 bases not matched to a gene. CDR3 in amino acids: CASSLRLAGKPYNEQFF. CDR3 coding DNA: TGTGCCAGCAGTTTAAGACTAGCGGGGAAGCCTTACAATGAGCAGTTCTTC.

This sequence joins TRBV11-2 and TRBJ1-3; D uncertain. This CDR3 spans 15 amino acids. CDR1 is SGHAT and CDR2 is FQNNGV in the germline V gene. The V and J ends lost 5 bases and 3 bases respectively, with 14 bases between them. The DNA of the CDR3 is TGTGCCAGCAGCCCGCAAGGCGGGGTTGGAAACACCATATATTTT. This gives the protein CASSPQGGVGNTIYF.

The chain carries TRBV15 and TRBJ2-5, with 7 nucleotides matching TRBD1. The CDR3 is 16 amino acids. CDR1 LNHNV and CDR2 YYDKDF come from the germline V gene (reference sequence). The V and J ends lost 3 bases and 1 base, in that order; junction bases with no gene match: 8. CDR3 sequence reads: CATSRGQSYLQETQYF. The CDR3, as DNA: TGTGCCACCAGCAGGGGACAGTCCTACCTCCAAGAGACCCAGTACTTC.

The chain is built from TRBV2 and TRBJ2-7, with D tentatively TRBD2 (6 bases). The CDR3 spans 15 residues. In germline, CDR1 is SNHLY, CDR2 FYNNEI. Trimming shortened V by 5 bases and J by 7 bases, and 21 bases separated the two germline ends. The CDR3 DNA sequence: TGTGCCAGCAGTCTCGGCGGCGGGGCCCCGCGAGAGCAGTACTTC. Encoded protein: CASSLGGGAPREQYF.

This clone was observed a few times. The chain couples TRBV27 to TRBJ1-1; D is perhaps TRBD1 (6 bases). CDR3 length: 17 residues. Per the germline V gene, CDR1 is MNHEY and CDR2 is SMNVEV (reference sequence). V was trimmed by 4 bases and J by 2 bases, leaving 20 bases between them. The DNA for the CDR3 is TGTGCCAGCAGTTCTCGTCCGGGGGGCGCGTCTAACACTGAAGCTTTCTTT. Translating it yields CASSSRPGGASNTEAFF.

The CDR3 nucleotides read TGTGCCACCAGCAGAGAGTTATCGGACCAAGAGACCCAGTACTTC. Protein: CATSRELSDQETQYF. The chain recombines TRBV15 with TRBJ2-5; D is uncertain. Trimming removed 0 bases from V and 0 bases from J, with 8 bases in between. CDR1 and CDR2 (germline): LNHNV, YYDKDF (reference sequence). The CDR3 is 15 residues long.

The V gene is TRBV19, the J gene TRBJ2-3; 9 positions agree with TRBD2. V lost 1 base to trimming and J lost 6 bases; unmatched junction nucleotides: 8. CDR1 is LNHDA, CDR2 SQIVND, per germline (reference sequence). The CDR3 consists of 16 residues. DNA of the CDR3: TGTGCCAGTAGTATAGGCTCGGCGGGGGGGCTCGATACGCAGTATTTT. It translates to CASSIGSAGGLDTQYF.

The chain employs TRBV7-2 and TRBJ2-1; no reliable D call. The V end was cut by 1 base, the J end by 4 bases, with 8 bases between. Germline lookup yields CDR1 SGHTA and CDR2 FQGNSA. The CDR3 runs to 14 residues. This CDR3 reads CASSLVRDYNEQFF. CDR3 nucleotide sequence: TGTGCCAGCAGCTTAGTAAGGGATTACAATGAGCAGTTCTTC.

The chain is built from TRBV5-1 and TRBJ2-4; 12 bases line up with TRBD1. The V segment lost 4 bases and the J segment 1 base; nucleotides outside the gene matches: 12. This CDR3 contains 19 residues. Germline CDR1 reads SGHRS; CDR2 reads YFSETQ. In nucleotides, the CDR3 is TGCGCCAGCAGCCCCTATCCGGGACAGGGGGCCTCTGCCAAAAACATTCAGTACTTC. It yields the protein CASSPYPGQGASAKNIQYF.